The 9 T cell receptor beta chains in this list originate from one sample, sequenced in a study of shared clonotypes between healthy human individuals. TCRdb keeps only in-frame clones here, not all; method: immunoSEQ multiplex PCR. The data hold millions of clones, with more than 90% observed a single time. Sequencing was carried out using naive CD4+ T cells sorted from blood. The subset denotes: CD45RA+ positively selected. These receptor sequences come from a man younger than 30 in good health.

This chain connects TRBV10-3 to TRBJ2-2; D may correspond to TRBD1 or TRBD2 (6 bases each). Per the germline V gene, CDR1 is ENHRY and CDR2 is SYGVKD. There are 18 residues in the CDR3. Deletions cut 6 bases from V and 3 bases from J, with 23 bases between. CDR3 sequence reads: CAIRDRDGGFDDTGELFF. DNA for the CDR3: TGTGCCATCAGAGACCGGGACGGGGGCTTCGACGACACCGGGGAGCTGTTTTTT.

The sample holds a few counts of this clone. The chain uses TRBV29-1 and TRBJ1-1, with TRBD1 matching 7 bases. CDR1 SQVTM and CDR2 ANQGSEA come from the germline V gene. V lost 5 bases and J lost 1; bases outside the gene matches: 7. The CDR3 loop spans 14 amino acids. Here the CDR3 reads CSVRGGATNTEAFF. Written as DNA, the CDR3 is TGCAGCGTTAGAGGGGGCGCGACGAACACTGAAGCTTTCTTT.

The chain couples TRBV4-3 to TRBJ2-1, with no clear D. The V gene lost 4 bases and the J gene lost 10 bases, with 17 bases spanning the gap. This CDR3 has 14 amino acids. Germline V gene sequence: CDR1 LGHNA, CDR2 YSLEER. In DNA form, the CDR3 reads TGCGCCAGCAGCCCTAGTGCCCGAGGCGGCGAGCAGTTCTTC. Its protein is CASSPSARGGEQFF.

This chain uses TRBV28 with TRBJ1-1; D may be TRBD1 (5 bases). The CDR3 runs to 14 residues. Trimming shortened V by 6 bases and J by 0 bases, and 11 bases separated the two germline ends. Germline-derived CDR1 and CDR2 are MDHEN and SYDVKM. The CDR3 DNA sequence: TGTGCCAGCAGGAGGGGTCCCATGAACACTGAAGCTTTCTTT. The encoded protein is CASRRGPMNTEAFF.

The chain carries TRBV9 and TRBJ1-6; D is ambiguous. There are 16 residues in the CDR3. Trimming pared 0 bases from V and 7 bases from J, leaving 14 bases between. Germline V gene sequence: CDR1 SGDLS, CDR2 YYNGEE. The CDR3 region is CASSVGTQGKNSPLHF. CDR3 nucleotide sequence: TGTGCCAGCAGCGTAGGTACTCAAGGAAAGAATTCACCCCTCCACTTT.

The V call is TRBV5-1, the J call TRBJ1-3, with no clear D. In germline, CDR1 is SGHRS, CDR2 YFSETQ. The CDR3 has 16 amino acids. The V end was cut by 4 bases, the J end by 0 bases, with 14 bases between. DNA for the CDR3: TGCGCCAGCAGCCTCCATGACCTGAGCTCTGGAAACACCATATATTTT. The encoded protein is CASSLHDLSSGNTIYF.

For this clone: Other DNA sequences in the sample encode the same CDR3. DNA for the CDR3: TGTGCCAGCAGAAGAAACACTGAAGCTTTCTTT. Translating gives CASRRNTEAFF. This chain uses TRBV28 with TRBJ1-1; D remains unclear. Trimming cost V 6 bases and J 2 bases, with 4 bases left between them. The V gene's germline CDR1 is MDHEN and CDR2 SYDVKM. The CDR3 loop spans 11 amino acids.

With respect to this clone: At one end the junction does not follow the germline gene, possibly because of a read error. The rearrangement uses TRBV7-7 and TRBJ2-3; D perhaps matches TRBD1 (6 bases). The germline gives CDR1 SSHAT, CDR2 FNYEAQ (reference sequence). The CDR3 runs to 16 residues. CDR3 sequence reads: CASSPGVGGYTDTQYF. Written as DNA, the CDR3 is TGTGCTAGCAGCCCAGGGGTTGGCGGATACACAGATACGCAGTATTTT.

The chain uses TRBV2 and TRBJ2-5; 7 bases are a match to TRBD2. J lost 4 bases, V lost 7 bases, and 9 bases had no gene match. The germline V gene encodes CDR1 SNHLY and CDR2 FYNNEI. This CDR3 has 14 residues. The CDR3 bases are TGTGCCAGCACGGCGGGAGTTAAGGTAGAGACCCAGTACTTC. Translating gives CASTAGVKVETQYF. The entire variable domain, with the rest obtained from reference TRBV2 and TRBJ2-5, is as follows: EPEVTQTPSHQVTQMGQEVILRCVPISNHLYFYWYRQILGQKVEFLVSFYNNEISEKSEIFDDQFSVERPDGSNFTLKIRSTKLEDSAMYFCASTAGVKVETQYFGPGTRLLVL.